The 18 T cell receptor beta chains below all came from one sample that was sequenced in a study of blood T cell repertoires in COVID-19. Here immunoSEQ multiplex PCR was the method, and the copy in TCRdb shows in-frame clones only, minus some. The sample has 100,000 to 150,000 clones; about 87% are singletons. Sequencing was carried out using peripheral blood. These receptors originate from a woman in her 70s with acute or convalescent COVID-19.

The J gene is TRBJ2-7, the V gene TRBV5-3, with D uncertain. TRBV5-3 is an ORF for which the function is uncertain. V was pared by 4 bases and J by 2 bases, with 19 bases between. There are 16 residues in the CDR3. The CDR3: CARSNQDPKATYEQYF. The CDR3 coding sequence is TGTGCCAGAAGCAACCAAGATCCAAAAGCTACCTACGAGCAGTACTTC.

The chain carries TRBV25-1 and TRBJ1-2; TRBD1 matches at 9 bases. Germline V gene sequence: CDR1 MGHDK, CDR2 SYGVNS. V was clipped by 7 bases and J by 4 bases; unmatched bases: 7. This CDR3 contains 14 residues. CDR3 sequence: CASNGDRVPYGYTF. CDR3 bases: TGTGCCAGCAATGGGGACAGGGTCCCCTATGGCTACACCTTC.

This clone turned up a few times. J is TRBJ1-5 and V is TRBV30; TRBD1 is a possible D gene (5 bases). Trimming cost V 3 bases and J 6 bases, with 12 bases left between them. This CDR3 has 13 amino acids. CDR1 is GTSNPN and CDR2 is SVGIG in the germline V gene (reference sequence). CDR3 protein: CAWRGGTGQPQHF. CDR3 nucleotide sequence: TGTGCCTGGAGGGGGGGAACTGGTCAGCCCCAGCATTTT.

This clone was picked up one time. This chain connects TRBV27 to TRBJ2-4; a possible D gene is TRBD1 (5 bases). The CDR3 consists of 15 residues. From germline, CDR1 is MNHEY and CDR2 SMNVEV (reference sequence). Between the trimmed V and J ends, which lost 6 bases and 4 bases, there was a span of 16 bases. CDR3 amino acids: CASSPLRQGKNIQYF. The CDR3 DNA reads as TGTGCCAGCAGCCCGCTGCGGCAGGGAAAAAACATTCAGTACTTC.

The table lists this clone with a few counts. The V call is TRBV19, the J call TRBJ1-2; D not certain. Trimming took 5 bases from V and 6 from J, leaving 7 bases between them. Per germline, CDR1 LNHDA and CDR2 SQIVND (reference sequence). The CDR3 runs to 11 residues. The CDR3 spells CASSLRHGYTF. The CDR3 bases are TGTGCCAGTAGTCTGCGCCATGGCTACACCTTC.

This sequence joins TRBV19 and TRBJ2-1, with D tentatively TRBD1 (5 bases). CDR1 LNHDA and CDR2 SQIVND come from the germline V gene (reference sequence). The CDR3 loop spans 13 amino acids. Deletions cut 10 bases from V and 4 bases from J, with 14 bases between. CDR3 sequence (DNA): TGTGCCACCTGGGCAGGGTATTACAATGAGCAGTTCTTC. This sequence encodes CATWAGYYNEQFF.

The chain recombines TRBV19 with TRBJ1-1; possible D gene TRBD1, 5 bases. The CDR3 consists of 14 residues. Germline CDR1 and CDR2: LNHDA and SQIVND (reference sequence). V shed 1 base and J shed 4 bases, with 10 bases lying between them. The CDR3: CASSIVGGSTEAFF. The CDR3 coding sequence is TGTGCCAGTAGTATAGTGGGGGGGAGCACTGAAGCTTTCTTT. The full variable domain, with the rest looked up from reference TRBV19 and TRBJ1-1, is DGGITQSPKYLFRKEGQNVTLSCEQNLNHDAMYWYRQDPGQGLRLIYYSQIVNDFQKGDIAEGYSVSREKKESFPLTVTSAQKNPTAFYLCASSIVGGSTEAFFGQGTRLTVV.

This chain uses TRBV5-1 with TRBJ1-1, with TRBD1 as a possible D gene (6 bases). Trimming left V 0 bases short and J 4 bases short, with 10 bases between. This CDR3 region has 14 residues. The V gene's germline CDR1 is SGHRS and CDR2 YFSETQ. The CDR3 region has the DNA TGCGCCAGCAGCTTGGACAGGGCGGGCACTGAAGCTTTCTTT. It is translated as CASSLDRAGTEAFF.

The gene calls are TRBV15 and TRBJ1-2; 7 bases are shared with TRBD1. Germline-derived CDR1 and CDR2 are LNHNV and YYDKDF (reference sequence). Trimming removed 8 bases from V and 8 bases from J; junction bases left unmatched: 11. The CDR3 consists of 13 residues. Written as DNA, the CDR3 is TGTGCCACCTACAGGACAGGCCTAGCGGGCTACACCTTC. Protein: CATYRTGLAGYTF.

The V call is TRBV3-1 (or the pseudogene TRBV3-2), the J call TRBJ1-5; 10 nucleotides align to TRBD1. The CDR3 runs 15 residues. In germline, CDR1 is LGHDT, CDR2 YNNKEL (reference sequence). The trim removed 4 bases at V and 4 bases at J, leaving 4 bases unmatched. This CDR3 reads CASSPGDRGNQPQHF. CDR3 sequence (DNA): TGTGCCAGCAGCCCTGGGGACAGGGGAAATCAGCCCCAGCATTTT.

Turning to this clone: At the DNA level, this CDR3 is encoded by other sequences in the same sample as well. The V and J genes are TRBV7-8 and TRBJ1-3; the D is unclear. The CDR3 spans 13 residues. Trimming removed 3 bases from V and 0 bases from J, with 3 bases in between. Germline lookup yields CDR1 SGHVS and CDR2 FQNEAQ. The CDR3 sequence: CASSFLSGNTIYF. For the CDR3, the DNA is TGTGCCAGCAGCTTCCTCTCTGGAAACACCATATATTTT.

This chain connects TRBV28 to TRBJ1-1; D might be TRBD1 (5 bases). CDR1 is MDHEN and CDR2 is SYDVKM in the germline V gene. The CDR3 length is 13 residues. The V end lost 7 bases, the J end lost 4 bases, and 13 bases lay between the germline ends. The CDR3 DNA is TGTGCCAGCACCGAAATAGGGGCCACTGAAGCTTTCTTT. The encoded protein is CASTEIGATEAFF.

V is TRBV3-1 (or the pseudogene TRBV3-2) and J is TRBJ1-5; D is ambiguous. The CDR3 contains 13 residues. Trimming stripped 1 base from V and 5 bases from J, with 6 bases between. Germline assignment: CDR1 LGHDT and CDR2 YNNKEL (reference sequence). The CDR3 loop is CASSQGFDQPQHF. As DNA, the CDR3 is TGTGCCAGCAGCCAAGGTTTCGATCAGCCCCAGCATTTT.

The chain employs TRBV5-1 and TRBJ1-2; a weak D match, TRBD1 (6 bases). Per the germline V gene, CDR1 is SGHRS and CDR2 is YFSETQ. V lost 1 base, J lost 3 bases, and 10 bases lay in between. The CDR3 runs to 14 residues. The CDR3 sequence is CASSLTGTDYGYTF. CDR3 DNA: TGCGCCAGCAGCTTGACAGGGACGGACTATGGCTACACCTTC.

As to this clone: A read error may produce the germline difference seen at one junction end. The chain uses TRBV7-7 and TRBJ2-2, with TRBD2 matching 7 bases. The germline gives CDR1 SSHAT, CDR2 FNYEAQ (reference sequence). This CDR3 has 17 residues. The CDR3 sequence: CASSLDSGGPITGELFF. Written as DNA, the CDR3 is TGTGCTAGCAGCTTAGACTCGGGGGGTCCGATCACCGGGGAGCTGTTTTTT.

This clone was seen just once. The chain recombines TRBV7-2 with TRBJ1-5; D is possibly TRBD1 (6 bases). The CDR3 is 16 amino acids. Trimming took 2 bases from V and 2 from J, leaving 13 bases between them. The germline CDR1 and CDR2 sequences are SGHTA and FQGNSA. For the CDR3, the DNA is TGTGCCAGCAGCTTATGGCTTTCAGGGGGCAATCAGCCCCAGCATTTT. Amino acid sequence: CASSLWLSGGNQPQHF. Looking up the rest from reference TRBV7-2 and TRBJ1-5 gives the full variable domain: GAGVSQSPSNKVTEKGKDVELRCDPISGHTALYWYRQSLGQGLEFLIYFQGNSAPDKSGLPSDRFSAERTGGSVSTLTIQRTQQEDSAVYLCASSLWLSGGNQPQHFGDGTRLSIL.

In nucleotides, the CDR3 is TGCGCCAGCAGCCTGAAAGACAGGGGCGCCGGGGACGAGCAGTACTTC. The encoded protein is CASSLKDRGAGDEQYF. This chain uses TRBV5-1 with TRBJ2-7; 8 bases are a match to TRBD1. Looked up from germline, CDR1 is SGHRS and CDR2 is YFSETQ. Germline trimming cut 4 bases from V and 5 bases from J; bases unmatched to any gene: 14. The CDR3 consists of 16 residues.

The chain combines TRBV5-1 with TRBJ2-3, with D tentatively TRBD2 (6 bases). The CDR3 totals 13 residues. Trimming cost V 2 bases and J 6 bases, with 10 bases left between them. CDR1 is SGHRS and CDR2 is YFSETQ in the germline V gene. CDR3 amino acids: CASSFGGADTQYF. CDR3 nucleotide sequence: TGCGCCAGCAGCTTCGGCGGGGCGGATACGCAGTATTTT.